This T cell receptor beta chain was identified in a study of blood T cell repertoires in COVID-19. Turning to the study itself: Collection of acute and convalescent COVID-19 samples took place in the United States, Italy and Spain. From T cells, B-cell-depleted T cells, or PBMCs came the material, which was cDNA or gDNA.

Sequencing used immunoSEQ multiplex PCR; TCRdb keeps in-frame clones, though not all of them. The sample has about 12,000 clones; around 70% are singletons. V lost 2 bases and J 14 bases, leaving 16 bases between the germline ends. Germline CDR1 and CDR2: SQVTM and ANQGSEA. This CDR3 has 12 amino acids. The gene calls are TRBV29-1 and TRBJ2-1; TRBD2 is a possible D gene (5 bases). The sample taken for sequencing was peripheral blood. The receptor's source is a man aged 60-69 years with COVID-19, enrolled during active disease. CDR3 loop: CSVERADLRKFF. DNA for the CDR3: TGCAGCGTTGAAAGGGCGGACTTACGCAAGTTCTTC.